These T cell receptor beta chains were read from a single sample in a study of regulatory T cells in long-lasting Graves disease. TCRdb re-derived calls from the multiplex PCR reads in MiXCR, one entry per CDR3 protein. The table includes a few hundred thousand distinct CDR3 sequences, roughly 15% detected once. A further study also used this sample, focusing on T cells in Graves' hyperthyroidism and ophthalmopathy.

Here the sequenced sample was peripheral blood mononuclear cells (PBMCs), taken at new diagnosis, from a patient treated with antithyroid drugs. Receptor source: a woman aged 45-65 years with Graves disease. CDR3s include the opening cysteine and the closing phenylalanine or tryptophan. D genes are given only for firm matches. Where a row states a size, it is once, few, many or the class of an expanded clone; other rows omit it.

j_call d_call v_call clone_size cdr3_nt cdr3_aa
TRBJ2-7 . TRBV4-2 . TGTGCCAGCAGCCAAGACGCCAACTGGGCTGGCGCCTACGAGCAGTACTTC CASSQDANWAGAYEQYF
TRBJ1-5 TRBD1 TRBV28 few TGTGCCAGCAGTTCTGGACAGGGAAGCAATCAGCCCCAGCATTTT CASSSGQGSNQPQHF
TRBJ2-1 TRBD2 TRBV5-4 . TGTGCCAGCAAGGCGGGACTAGCGGGATCCAGCTCCTACAATGAGCAGTTCTTC CASKAGLAGSSSYNEQFF
TRBJ2-2 . TRBV5-5 . TGTGCCAGCAGCCCGTGGGGGGCGAACACCGGGGAGCTGTCTTTT CASSPWGANTGELSF
TRBJ1-1 . TRBV3-1 many TGTGCCAGCAGCCAAGGAGGGGCTTACTCCATGAACACTGAAGCTTTCTTT CASSQGGAYSMNTEAFF
TRBJ2-7 . TRBV28 many TGTGCCAGCAGTGACCACACGGACCGCGAGCAGTACTTC CASSDHTDREQYF
TRBJ2-2 TRBD1 TRBV7-8 many TGTGCCAGCCGTACGGGACAGGGATCTACCGGGGAGCTGTTTTTT CASRTGQGSTGELFF
TRBJ2-7 TRBD2 TRBV5-1 . TGCGCCAGCAGCTCTCGGACTAGCACAGACGAGCAGTACTTC CASSSRTSTDEQYF
TRBJ2-1 TRBD2 TRBV7-3 many TGTGCCAGCAGCTTCTCGGGCGGGGGACGGGATGAGCAGTTCTTC CASSFSGGGRDEQFF
TRBJ2-7 TRBD1 TRBV9 few TGTGCCAGCTCTCATCCGGGACAGGGGTCAGACGAGCAGTACTTC CASSHPGQGSDEQYF
TRBJ2-1 . TRBV30 few TGTGCCTGGAGTGCATATAATGTGGTTGAGCAGTTCTTC CAWSAYNVVEQFF
TRBJ1-2 TRBD1 TRBV30 . TGTGTCTGGACGGACAGGGGGGATGGCTACACCTTC CVWTDRGDGYTF
TRBJ1-5 . TRBV28 . TGTGCCAGCATTGGGGCCCAGGGGACTCAGCCCCAGCATTTT CASIGAQGTQPQHF
TRBJ1-2 . TRBV25-1 few TGTGCCAGCAGTGGCCAGTGGATCTATGGCTACACCTTC CASSGQWIYGYTF
TRBJ2-5 . TRBV28 many TGTGCCAGCAGTTTCGGGGGGACACCGGAGACCCAGTACTTC CASSFGGTPETQYF
TRBJ2-7 TRBD2 TRBV28 . TGTGCCAGCAGTACGACTAGCGGGAGTATCCCCTACGAGCAGTACTTC CASSTTSGSIPYEQYF
TRBJ2-3 . TRBV30 . TGTGCCTGGAACTCGAGGGATACGCAGTATTTT CAWNSRDTQYF
TRBJ1-3 . TRBV28 many TGTGCCAGCAGTTTATCTATAAGCTCTGGAAACACCATATATTTT CASSLSISSGNTIYF
TRBJ1-1 TRBD1 TRBV10-1 many TGCGCCAGCAGTGAGGGACAGGGAACGCGGGCTTTCTTT CASSEGQGTRAFF
TRBJ2-3 TRBD1 TRBV4-1 few TGCGCCAGCAGCCAAGAGGACAGGGGCGCAGATACGCAGTATTTT CASSQEDRGADTQYF
TRBJ2-7 . TRBV2 many TGTGCCAGCAGAGCATGGGACGCCGTCTACGAGCAGTACTTC CASRAWDAVYEQYF
TRBJ1-1 TRBD1 TRBV3-1 few TGTGCCAGCAGCCCCCGGACAGGTGGTATCGGAACCACTGAAGCTTTCTTT CASSPRTGGIGTTEAFF
TRBJ2-5 TRBD2 TRBV3-1 once TGTGCCAGCAGCCAAGCGACTAGCGGGAACCAAGAGACCCAGTACTTC CASSQATSGNQETQYF
TRBJ1-2 TRBD1 TRBV18 . TGTGCCAGCTCAAAATCCGGGACAGGGGGCGGTGGCTACACCTTC CASSKSGTGGGGYTF
TRBJ1-2 TRBD1 TRBV9 few TGTGCCAGCAGCGCAAATACATGGACAGGGGATGGCTACACCTTC CASSANTWTGDGYTF
TRBJ2-1 TRBD2 TRBV18 few TGTGCCAGCTCACCCACGGAGCTAGCGGGGGTTTACAATGAGCAGTTCTTC CASSPTELAGVYNEQFF
TRBJ2-3 TRBD2 TRBV5-1 . TGCGCCGGCAGACAAGGGCTAGCGGTGGGCGCAGATACGCAGTATTTT CAGRQGLAVGADTQYF
TRBJ1-1 . TRBV20-1 many TGCAGTGGTCGACGGGATATGAACACTGAAGCTTTCTTT CSGRRDMNTEAFF
TRBJ2-4 . TRBV7-3 few TGTGCCAGCAGCTTAAACGCGCTATCGCACATTCAGTACTTC CASSLNALSHIQYF
TRBJ2-7 TRBD1 TRBV9 many TGTGCCAGCAGCGTAGGTTCGACAGGGACGTACGAGCAGTACTTC CASSVGSTGTYEQYF
TRBJ2-2 . TRBV19 . TGTGCCAGTATGGGGGGTAGGGGCACCGGGGAGCTGTTTTTT CASMGGRGTGELFF
TRBJ2-3 . TRBV6-2/TRBV6-3 . TGTGCCAGCAGTTACTCTCGGGATAGGACAGATACGCAGTATTTT CASSYSRDRTDTQYF
TRBJ2-5 . TRBV12-3/TRBV12-4 many TGTGCCAGCAGTGGCTTCCTTCAAAAGACCCAGTACTTC CASSGFLQKTQYF
TRBJ2-5 TRBD2 TRBV6-2/TRBV6-3 few TGTGCCAGCAGTTACAGACTAGCGGGAAGCGAGACCCAGTACTTC CASSYRLAGSETQYF
TRBJ2-3 . TRBV28 many TGTGCCAGCAGTACAACAGGGAAAGGGGCCCCCGATACGCAGTATTTT CASSTTGKGAPDTQYF
TRBJ2-3 TRBD2 TRBV12-3/TRBV12-4 many TGTGCCAGCAGTTTTTATAGCGGGAGTGCAGATACGCAGTATTTT CASSFYSGSADTQYF
TRBJ2-3 TRBD1 TRBV7-8 many TGTGCCAGCAGCGAAGGGACAGTAGATACGCAGTATTTT CASSEGTVDTQYF
TRBJ2-7 TRBD1 TRBV6-2/TRBV6-3 few TGTGCCAGCAGTAGCGACAGGGACGGCTACGAGCAGTACTTC CASSSDRDGYEQYF
TRBJ1-4 . TRBV5-1 few TGCGCCAGCAGCGGGGACAATCAGGGTGAAAAACTGTTTTTT CASSGDNQGEKLFF
TRBJ1-5 TRBD1 TRBV28 . TGTGCCAGCGTACAGGGGGATTATAGCAATCAGCCCCAGCATTTT CASVQGDYSNQPQHF
TRBJ1-2 . TRBV19 once TGTGCCAGTAGTTTACGGCCAGCCACCTATGGCTACACCTTC CASSLRPATYGYTF
TRBJ2-3 . TRBV20-1 many TGCAGTGCTCTAGCGCCCCAAGCCAGCACAGATACGCAGTATTTT CSALAPQASTDTQYF
TRBJ1-5 TRBD1 TRBV28 many TGTGCCAGCACTCCCTGGGGGGGGACAGGGGATTTTGCCCAGCATTTT CASTPWGGTGDFAQHF
TRBJ2-1 TRBD2 TRBV20-1 many TGCAGTGCTATGACTAGCGGGACCACCTACAATGAGCAGTTCTTC CSAMTSGTTYNEQFF
TRBJ1-6 TRBD1 TRBV12-3/TRBV12-4 many TGTGCCAGCAGTCAAACACAGGGGTTAGGTTCACCCCTCCACTTT CASSQTQGLGSPLHF
TRBJ2-3 . TRBV19 . TGTGCCAGTAGTATCTCACAGGGGGGGGAAGGTACGCAGTATTTT CASSISQGGEGTQYF
TRBJ2-1 . TRBV19 few TGTGCCAGCTTAAACACGGCAGAATCATACAATGAGCAGTTCTTC CASLNTAESYNEQFF
TRBJ1-2 TRBD1 TRBV30 few TGTGCCTGGAGTCTTGACAGGGGGCTCGTCTATGGCTACACCTTC CAWSLDRGLVYGYTF
TRBJ2-6 . TRBV3-1 . TGTGCCAGCAGCCAGTCACACTCTGGGGCCAACGTCCTGACTTTC CASSQSHSGANVLTF
TRBJ2-5 TRBD2 TRBV9 few TGTGCCAGCAGCGTAGCTGCCGGGACTAGCGGGAGTGAAGAGACCCAGTACTTC CASSVAAGTSGSEETQYF
TRBJ2-1 TRBD2 TRBV6-1 few TGTGCCAGCAGCCACTTAGCGGGAGGGCCCAATGAGCAGTTCTTC CASSHLAGGPNEQFF
TRBJ2-3 TRBD2 TRBV28 many TGTGCCAGCAGTTTATTTAAGGGATACGCGGCTAGCGGGCTGAGCACAGATACGCAGTATTTT CASSLFKGYAASGLSTDTQYF
TRBJ1-1 . TRBV5-1 many TGCGCCAGCAGCCCCGGGGGGGGCAGGGCGAACACTGAAGCTTTCTTT CASSPGGGRANTEAFF
TRBJ2-5 TRBD2 TRBV3-1 many TGTGCCAGCAGCCAATACGGACTAGCGGGAGGGATAGTAAAGACCCAGTACTTC CASSQYGLAGGIVKTQYF
TRBJ2-3 . TRBV18 . TGTGCCAGCTCACGAGGGAGAGGGGCAGATACGCAGTATTTT CASSRGRGADTQYF
TRBJ2-7 TRBD2 TRBV29-1 . TGCAGCGTTGAAGTATCCCGGGAGGCTACCTACGAGCAGTACTTC CSVEVSREATYEQYF
TRBJ2-7 . TRBV9 many TGTGCCAGCAGCGTCGGCCCCACGGACGAGCAGTACTTC CASSVGPTDEQYF